Shown below are 32 T cell receptor beta chains from a single sample sequenced in a study of shared T cell receptors in the human thymus. Here immunoSEQ multiplex PCR was the method, and the copy in TCRdb shows in-frame clones only, minus some. The sample consists of hundreds of thousands of clones, around 78% of them appearing once. The sample was also linked to a second study, of human thymus T cells.

What was sequenced was thymocytes. The source of these receptors is a boy younger than two with a congenital heart defect.

V usage is TRBV19 and J usage is TRBJ1-4, with 7 nucleotides matching TRBD1. The V segment lost 5 bases and the J segment 1 base; nucleotides outside the gene matches: 4. Germline V CDR1 and CDR2: LNHDA, SQIVND (reference sequence). The CDR3 contains 15 residues. CDR3 DNA sequence: TGTGCCAGTAGTTTAAACAGGGGAACTAATGAAAAACTGTTTTTT. This sequence encodes CASSLNRGTNEKLFF.

The chain carries TRBV28 and TRBJ2-7; the D gene is possibly TRBD1 (5 bases). The CDR3 length is 13 residues. Germline-derived CDR1 and CDR2 are MDHEN and SYDVKM. Trimming removed 2 bases from V and 7 bases from J, with 12 bases in between. CDR3 loop: CASSLDRHAEQYF. In DNA, the CDR3 is TGTGCCAGCAGTTTAGACAGACACGCGGAGCAGTACTTC.

The J gene is TRBJ2-5, the V gene TRBV21-1; no check of the table's D call, TRBD1, against the DNA was made. TRBV21-1 is flagged as a pseudogene. The CDR3 loop spans 18 amino acids. The CDR3 bases are TGTGCCAGCAGCAGCTGCCCCCGGGGACAGGGGCGCCAAGAGACCCAGTACTTC. Translating it yields CASSSCPRGQGRQETQYF.

The chain carries TRBV4-3 and TRBJ2-1; TRBD2 matches at 9 bases. Germline CDR1 LGHNA, CDR2 YSLEER. Trimming removed 2 bases from V and 2 bases from J; junction bases left unmatched: 13. The CDR3 length is 19 residues. CDR3 nucleotides: TGCGCCAGCAGCCAATTCCCGCTGTGGCGGGAGGGGGCCTACAATGAGCAGTTCTTC. This gives the protein CASSQFPLWREGAYNEQFF.

V usage is TRBV27 and J usage is TRBJ1-5; 11 bases line up with TRBD1. The CDR3 is 16 amino acids. Germline V gene data show CDR1 as MNHEY and CDR2 as SMNVEV (reference sequence). V shed 6 bases and J 6 bases; nucleotides not matched to a gene: 10. The CDR3 DNA sequence: TGTGCCAGCAGGGGGACAGGGGGATATAAGAGTCAGCCCCAGCATTTT. This encodes CASRGTGGYKSQPQHF.

This clone was detected only once. This chain joins TRBV5-6 and TRBJ2-7, with D possibly TRBD1 on 5 matching bases. Between the trimmed V and J ends, which lost 0 bases and 1 base, there was a span of 14 bases. The CDR3 has 16 amino acids. Germline-derived CDR1 and CDR2 are SGHDT and YYEEEE. The CDR3 nucleotides are TGTGCCAGCAGCTTGGTCATCCAGGGCATATCCTACGAGCAGTACTTC. This encodes CASSLVIQGISYEQYF.

The chain couples TRBV6-5 to TRBJ2-5, with 10 bases lining up with TRBD1. The V gene's germline CDR1 is MNHEY and CDR2 SVGAGI. This CDR3 has 14 residues. V lost 6 bases, J lost 3 bases, and 4 bases stayed unmatched. CDR3 residues: CASRIGQGEETQYF. The CDR3 DNA follows: TGTGCCAGCAGAATAGGACAGGGGGAAGAGACCCAGTACTTC.

This chain joins TRBV28 and TRBJ1-1; D remains unclear. Germline V gives CDR1 MDHEN, CDR2 SYDVKM. The V end was cut by 2 bases, the J end by 7 bases, with 5 bases between. The length of the CDR3 is 11 residues. The CDR3 spells CASSLEVEAFF. The CDR3 DNA reads as TGTGCCAGCAGTTTAGAGGTTGAAGCTTTCTTT.

The CDR3 DNA sequence: TGCGCCAGCAGCCAAGATCGATGGATCAGGAAAGTAGCCTATAATTCACCCCTCCACTTT. It codes for CASSQDRWIRKVAYNSPLHF. The V and J genes are TRBV4-3 and TRBJ1-6, with D unresolved. V was pared by 0 bases and J by 2 bases, with 20 bases between. This CDR3 comprises 20 residues. Germline V lookup: CDR1 LGHNA, CDR2 YSLEER.

The rearrangement joins TRBV2 to TRBJ2-5; 9 bases are shared with TRBD2. Germline CDR1 and CDR2: SNHLY and FYNNEI. This CDR3 has 15 residues. V lost 6 bases and J lost 5; bases outside the gene matches: 10. The CDR3 here is CASRVSGRRDETQYF. As DNA, the CDR3 is TGTGCCAGCAGAGTTAGCGGGAGAAGGGATGAGACCCAGTACTTC.

This clone was observed a few times. The chain carries TRBV20-1 and TRBJ2-1, with D unresolved. The V end was cut by 0 bases, the J end by 10 bases, with 7 bases between. The CDR3 length is 11 residues. The germline V gene has CDR1 DFQATT and CDR2 SNEGSKA (reference sequence). The CDR3 DNA sequence: TGCAGTGCTAGAGATTTGAGGGAGCAGTTCTTC. Its translation is CSARDLREQFF.

CDR3 loop: CASSFTQGGVGTEAFF. CDR3 bases: TGTGCCAGCAGCTTTACGCAGGGAGGCGTAGGGACTGAAGCTTTCTTT. This sequence joins TRBV5-4 and TRBJ1-1, with D tentatively TRBD1 (5 bases). Trimming pared 2 bases from V and 5 bases from J, leaving 19 bases between. This CDR3 region has 16 residues. Germline CDR1 reads SGHNT; CDR2 reads YYREEE (reference sequence).

The chain has TRBV14 and TRBJ2-4; 7 bases match TRBD1. J gave up 7 bases and V 4 bases, and 7 bases lay outside the gene matches. Germline-derived CDR1 and CDR2 are SGHDN and FVKESK. CDR3 size: 14 residues. CDR3 nucleotides: TGTGCCAGCAGCCCAAGAGGGGGCGGTAACATTCAGTACTTC. Translation: CASSPRGGGNIQYF.

V gene TRBV4-3 combines with J gene TRBJ2-7, with TRBD2 matching over 10 bases. Germline V gene sequence: CDR1 LGHNA, CDR2 YSLEER. The J segment lost 5 bases and the V segment lost 2 bases, leaving 12 bases of the junction unmatched. The CDR3 loop spans 17 amino acids. As DNA, the CDR3 is TGCGCCAGCAGCCAACTAGCGGGAGACCCACTTAAGGACGAGCAGTACTTC. Translating it yields CASSQLAGDPLKDEQYF.

About this clone itself: A read error may account for a junction end that differs from germline. The sample carries other DNA sequences with the same CDR3. This sequence joins TRBV4-3 and TRBJ1-1; D gene ambiguous. The germline CDR1 and CDR2 sequences are LGHNA and YSLEER. The CDR3 has 15 amino acids. The CDR3 protein is CASSPREGGVTEAFF. In nucleotides, the CDR3 is TGCGCCAGCAGCCCCCGGGAGGGCGGGGTCACTGAAGCCTTCTTT.

The chain couples TRBV18 to TRBJ2-1; 10 bases line up with TRBD2. CDR3 length: 16 amino acids. The germline CDR1 and CDR2 sequences are KGHSH and LQKENI. The V segment lost 3 bases and the J segment 5 bases; nucleotides outside the gene matches: 7. The CDR3 DNA follows: TGTGCCAGCTCACCGCCCGGGACTAGCGTCCACAATGAGCAGTTCTTC. Translating gives CASSPPGTSVHNEQFF. The variable domain in full, with the rest retrieved from reference TRBV18 and TRBJ2-1, is NAGVMQNPRHLVRRRGQEARLRCSPMKGHSHVYWYRQLPEEGLKFMVYLQKENIIDESGMPKERFSAEFPKEGPSILRIQQVVRGDSAAYFCASSPPGTSVHNEQFFGPGTRLTVL.

This clone was counted only a few times. V is TRBV4-1 and J is TRBJ2-5, with 9 bases lining up with TRBD2. This CDR3 is built from 16 residues. Germline-derived CDR1 and CDR2 are MGHRA and YSYEKL. V lost 1 base and J lost 5; bases outside the gene matches: 8. Here the CDR3 reads CASSQGRREGRETQYF. The DNA for the CDR3 is TGCGCCAGCAGCCAAGGACGGCGGGAGGGCCGGGAGACCCAGTACTTC.

This clone was seen a few times. The chain is built from TRBV27 and TRBJ2-7; 10 nucleotides match TRBD2. The CDR3 runs 16 residues. The junction had 14 bases not matched to a gene; V was cut back by 6 bases and J by 6 bases. Germline-derived CDR1 and CDR2 are MNHEY and SMNVEV (reference sequence). CDR3 sequence: CASSQSSPSGRGEQYF. The DNA for the CDR3 is TGTGCCAGCAGCCAAAGCTCCCCTAGCGGGAGAGGCGAGCAGTACTTC.

The J gene is TRBJ1-5, the V gene TRBV28, with a possible D match to TRBD1 (6 bases). The CDR3 is 16 residues long. V was pared by 5 bases and J by 2 bases, with 16 bases between. Germline V gene data show CDR1 as MDHEN and CDR2 as SYDVKM. This chain's CDR3 is CASSISYRVGNQPQHF. Written as DNA, the CDR3 is TGTGCCAGCAGTATCAGCTACAGGGTCGGCAATCAGCCCCAGCATTTT.

This chain joins TRBV5-4 and TRBJ1-2, with TRBD1 matching 7 bases. Germline trimming cut 4 bases from V and 8 bases from J; bases unmatched to any gene: 5. CDR1 and CDR2 from the germline V gene are SGHNT and YYREEE (reference sequence). There are 12 residues in the CDR3. This CDR3 is CASSRDREGYTF. The CDR3 DNA reads TGTGCCAGCAGCCGGGACAGAGAAGGCTACACCTTC.

The chain is built from TRBV7-6 and TRBJ2-7, with 10 positions matching TRBD1. CDR3 length: 15 amino acids. CDR1 and CDR2 from the germline V gene are SGHVS and FNYEAQ. The ends lost 2 bases at V and 4 bases at J; junction bases unmatched: 5. CDR3 in amino acids: CASSLYDRGRYEQYF. CDR3 coding DNA: TGTGCCAGCAGCTTATACGACAGGGGGCGGTACGAGCAGTACTTC.

This clone has more than one count but fewer than ten. Its ends do not fully match the called genes, so a read error is possible. The gene calls are TRBV29-1 and TRBJ2-1; weak D call: TRBD2 (5 bases). This CDR3 contains 15 residues. Germline CDR1 SQVTM, CDR2 ANQGSEA. DNA for the CDR3: TGCAGCGCTGAATGGACTCATAGCTCCTACAATGAGCAGTTCTTC. As protein: CSAEWTHSSYNEQFF.

The chain is built from TRBV5-1 and TRBJ2-7, with D perhaps TRBD1 (6 bases). This CDR3 is 15 amino acids long. Germline V gene data show CDR1 as SGHRS and CDR2 as YFSETQ. V was pared by 2 bases and J by 2 bases, with 14 bases between. The CDR3 DNA reads as TGCGCCAGCAGCTTCCGGGACATGGGGACCTACGAGCAGTACTTC. It specifies CASSFRDMGTYEQYF.

This chain links TRBV14 with TRBJ2-7, with TRBD1 matching over 9 bases. This CDR3 contains 16 residues. V lost 4 bases to trimming and J lost 6 bases; unmatched junction nucleotides: 13. CDR1 is SGHDN and CDR2 is FVKESK in the germline V gene. This CDR3 is CASSLRNRGRGGEQYF. The CDR3 region has the DNA TGTGCCAGCAGCCTTCGAAACAGGGGGCGCGGAGGCGAGCAGTACTTC.

The V and J genes are TRBV6-5 and TRBJ1-5; D may be TRBD1 (6 bases). Germline-derived CDR1 and CDR2 are MNHEY and SVGAGI. The CDR3 totals 13 residues. Trimming took off 10 bases at V and 3 bases at J, with 13 bases between the two ends. CDR3 nucleotides: TGTGCCACCACCCAGGGGTCCAATCAGCCCCAGCATTTT. Its translation is CATTQGSNQPQHF.

The chain links TRBV7-6 to TRBJ2-2; D possibly corresponds to TRBD2 (5 bases). From germline, CDR1 is SGHVS and CDR2 FNYEAQ. Trimming removed 2 bases at V and 0 bases at J, with 16 bases between. This CDR3 spans 18 amino acids. The CDR3 loop reads CASSLYDVRGANTGELFF. For the CDR3, the DNA is TGTGCCAGCAGCTTATACGACGTTCGGGGAGCGAACACCGGGGAGCTGTTTTTT.

This rearrangement joins TRBV27 to TRBJ1-1; 7 bases agree with TRBD1. The CDR3 runs 19 residues. The V gene end was trimmed by 6 bases and the J gene end by 0 bases; junction bases not matched to a gene: 19. Germline V CDR1 and CDR2: MNHEY, SMNVEV (reference sequence). The CDR3 DNA sequence: TGTGCCAGCAGCCCCCACTACGGGACAGATAGGAGAATGAACACTGAAGCTTTCTTT. This gives the protein CASSPHYGTDRRMNTEAFF.

This chain joins TRBV6-5 and TRBJ2-7; 7 bases align to TRBD1. V lost 10 bases and J lost 1; bases outside the gene matches: 7. The germline gives CDR1 MNHEY, CDR2 SVGAGI. This CDR3 spans 13 amino acids. Here the CDR3 reads CATTGDDSYEQYF. DNA of the CDR3: TGTGCCACCACAGGGGATGATTCCTACGAGCAGTACTTC.

The V gene is TRBV29-1, the J gene TRBJ2-7, with D uncertain. The ends were cut back, 2 bases at V and 6 bases at J, with 5 bases in the middle. Germline V gene data show CDR1 as SQVTM and CDR2 as ANQGSEA. The CDR3 spans 10 residues. The CDR3 coding sequence is TGCAGCGTTGAAATCGGCGAGCAGTACTTC. This gives the protein CSVEIGEQYF.

This rearrangement joins TRBV7-2 to TRBJ2-7, with TRBD1 matching over 8 bases. Trimming took 5 bases from V and 7 from J; bases not matched to a gene: 10. Germline V gives CDR1 SGHTA, CDR2 FQGNSA. CDR3 size: 14 residues. The DNA for the CDR3 is TGTGCCAGCAGCCTCCGGACAGGGTCGGAGGAGCAGTACTTC. Translation: CASSLRTGSEEQYF.

The chain uses TRBV30 and TRBJ2-7, with TRBD1 as a possible D gene (6 bases). Looked up from germline, CDR1 is GTSNPN and CDR2 is SVGIG (reference sequence). This CDR3 has 13 residues. The V and J ends lost 0 bases and 4 bases respectively, with 10 bases between them. The CDR3 reads CAWSVGRGYEQYF. Written as DNA, the CDR3 is TGTGCCTGGAGTGTAGGCAGGGGATACGAGCAGTACTTC.

V usage is TRBV25-1 and J usage is TRBJ2-5; 8 nucleotides line up with TRBD1. CDR3 size: 12 residues. Germline assignment: CDR1 MGHDK and CDR2 SYGVNS. V was clipped by 6 bases and J by 4 bases; unmatched bases: 1. CDR3: CASRTGAETQYF. The CDR3 region has the DNA TGTGCCAGCAGGACAGGGGCAGAGACCCAGTACTTC. Filled out from reference TRBV25-1 and TRBJ2-5, the complete variable domain reads EADIYQTPRYLVIGTGKKITLECSQTMGHDKMYWYQQDPGMELHLIHYSYGVNSTEKGDLSSESTVSRIRTEHFPLTLESARPSHTSQYLCASRTGAETQYFGPGTRLLVL.